These 17 T cell receptor beta chains share one sample of origin, sequenced in a study of CD8+CD57+ T cells in acquired aplastic anemia. For sequencing, patients were chosen who had shown expansion of CD8+CD57+ cells by flow cytometry. TCR beta VDJ and CDR3 profiles were obtained from a genomic DNA template. TCRdb independently ran MiXCR on the reads; one entry per CDR3 protein. The sample lists 450,000 to 600,000 distinct CDR3 sequences; approximately 33% were seen once. The sample comprised sorted CD4+, CD8+, or CD8+CD57+ T cells (not recorded which) from PBMCs. These receptor sequences come from a human donor with aplastic anemia.

This chain links TRBV12-3 or TRBV12-4 with TRBJ2-7; no definite D call. V dropped 2 bases and J dropped 2 bases, with 10 bases sitting between them. This CDR3 is built from 14 residues. As DNA, the CDR3 is TGTGCCAGCAGTTTAATGGGCCAAACCTACGAGCAGTACTTC. Amino acid sequence: CASSLMGQTYEQYF.

This clonotype has a count of ten or more. The gene calls are TRBV2 and TRBJ1-1; D gene uncertain. This CDR3 has 15 amino acids. CDR1 is SNHLY, CDR2 FYNNEI, per germline. Deletions cut 0 bases from V and 5 bases from J, with 13 bases between. CDR3: CASSEAGPTGTEAFF. CDR3 bases: TGTGCCAGCAGTGAAGCGGGCCCAACGGGGACTGAAGCTTTCTTT.

This clonotype was picked up a small number of times. The J gene is TRBJ2-1, the V gene TRBV5-1; no definite D call. V lost 3 bases and J 5 bases, leaving 9 bases between the germline ends. The CDR3 has 13 amino acids. CDR1 is SGHRS, CDR2 YFSETQ, per germline. The chain's CDR3 is CASSSLHDNEQFF. The CDR3 nucleotides are TGCGCCAGCAGCTCCCTACATGACAATGAGCAGTTCTTC.

This clonotype was recorded at least ten times. The chain employs TRBV24-1 and TRBJ2-6; 7 bases are shared with TRBD1. The CDR3 spans 17 residues. Germline-derived CDR1 and CDR2 are KGHDR and SFDVKD. V shed 2 bases, J shed 0 bases, and the junction held 3 bases outside the gene matches. CDR3 region: CATSDWGQSSGANVLTF. CDR3 nucleotide sequence: TGTGCCACCAGTGATTGGGGACAGAGCTCTGGGGCCAACGTCCTGACTTTC.

This clonotype was observed at least ten times. The chain links TRBV24-1 to TRBJ2-5, with 10 bases aligning to TRBD2. J lost 1 base, V lost 10 bases, and 8 bases had no gene match. Germline assignment: CDR1 KGHDR and CDR2 SFDVKD. CDR3 length equals 15 residues. The CDR3 bases are TGTGCCACGGGCGGCGTAGCGGGAGGCCAAGAGACCCAGTACTTC. Encoded protein: CATGGVAGGQETQYF.

This clonotype was seen ten or more times. The genes are TRBV10-2 and TRBJ2-2; D not resolved. The CDR3 length is 16 residues. Germline V gives CDR1 WSHSY, CDR2 SAAADI. Trimming took off 3 bases at V and 3 bases at J, with 14 bases between the two ends. In nucleotides, the CDR3 is TGCGCCAGCAGTGATTCAAGCGCGCTACACACCGGGGAGCTGTTTTTT. This encodes CASSDSSALHTGELFF.

This clonotype was picked up many times. The chain combines TRBV7-9 with TRBJ1-1, with D unclear. The germline V gene encodes CDR1 SEHNR and CDR2 FQNEAQ (reference sequence). V lost 4 bases, J lost 3 bases, and 9 bases lay in between. The CDR3 covers 13 residues. The CDR3 reads CASSYEGYTEAFF. The CDR3 DNA is TGTGCCAGCAGCTACGAGGGCTACACTGAAGCTTTCTTT.

The CDR3 DNA reads TGTGCCAGCAGTTTAATGAGGGCAGGTGCTGCTGGCTACACCTTC. It encodes CASSLMRAGAAGYTF. The chain links TRBV7-8 to TRBJ1-2; D remains ambiguous. This CDR3 contains 15 residues. From germline, CDR1 is SGHVS and CDR2 FQNEAQ. The V end lost 6 bases, the J end lost 7 bases, and 21 bases lay between the germline ends.

The V gene is TRBV5-1, the J gene TRBJ1-1; D unresolved. V lost 2 bases, J lost 9 bases, and 17 bases lay in between. Germline CDR1 is SGHRS and CDR2 is YFSETQ. There are 14 residues in the CDR3. This CDR3 reads CASSLVGLEQKAFF. DNA of the CDR3: TGCGCCAGCAGCTTAGTAGGATTGGAGCAGAAAGCTTTCTTT.

This clonotype appeared a few times. The chain carries TRBV10-2 and TRBJ1-1; no firm D call. The CDR3 length is 15 residues. CDR1 and CDR2 from the germline V gene are WSHSY and SAAADI. Trimming removed 0 bases from V and 0 bases from J, with 8 bases in between. CDR3 DNA sequence: TGCGCCAGCAGTGAGTCGTCTTACATGAACACTGAAGCTTTCTTT. Translated, it gives CASSESSYMNTEAFF.

Of note for this clonotype: A read error may explain this, as a much larger clone is one base away. This chain connects TRBV24-1 to TRBJ1-2; no firm D call. The CDR3 contains 13 residues. In germline, CDR1 is KGHDR, CDR2 SFDVKD. The chain's CDR3 is CSASTGVDYGYTF. The CDR3 DNA reads as TGCAGTGCTAGTACGGGAGTGGACTATGGCTACACCTTC.

This clonotype was counted between two and nine times. Likely a read error: the CDR3 ends without its conserved phenylalanine or tryptophan. Written as DNA, the CDR3 is TGCGCCAGCAGCTTGGAGGACTCTGGAAACACCATATATTCT. Protein product: CASSLEDSGNTIYS. This sequence joins TRBV5-4 and TRBJ1-3; D unresolved. Germline values: CDR1 SGHNT, CDR2 YYREEE (reference sequence). This CDR3 region has 14 residues.

This clonotype appeared a few times. V gene TRBV7-9 combines with J gene TRBJ1-1; tentative D call: TRBD1 (5 bases). CDR1 and CDR2 from the germline V gene are SEHNR and FQNEAQ (reference sequence). V was trimmed by 6 bases and J by 4 bases, leaving 18 bases between them. The CDR3 is 15 residues long. CDR3 in DNA: TGTGCCAGCAGACTCCCCCACGACAGAGTCACTGAAGCTTTCTTT. Translated: CASRLPHDRVTEAFF.

This clonotype was seen only a few times. Its ends do not fully match the called genes, so a read error is possible. The chain links TRBV5-1 to TRBJ2-7; the match to TRBD1 covers 11 bases. The germline CDR1 and CDR2 sequences are SGHRS and YFSETQ. The CDR3 is made up of 15 amino acids. In DNA form, the CDR3 reads TGCGCCAGCAGCTCCCACGGGGACAGGGGGATTGAGCAGTGCTTC. Its translation is CASSSHGDRGIEQCF.

The chain is built from TRBV19 and TRBJ2-1; either TRBD1 or TRBD2 may fit D (5 bases each). In germline, CDR1 is LNHDA, CDR2 SQIVND (reference sequence). CDR3 length equals 13 residues. Trimming shortened V by 6 bases and J by 3 bases, and 9 bases separated the two germline ends. This CDR3 reads CASRRDGYNEQFF. The CDR3 DNA is TGTGCCAGTAGACGGGACGGCTACAATGAGCAGTTCTTC.

The V gene is TRBV9, the J gene TRBJ2-7; no reliable D call. Judging by the DNA end, TRBJ2-1 fits better; the J call may be wrong. Germline V gene sequence: CDR1 SGDLS, CDR2 YYNGEE. CDR3 length equals 12 residues. As DNA, the CDR3 is TGTGCCAGCAGCCTAAAGTTTGGTGAGCAGTTCTTC. Translation: CASSLKFGEQFF.

This clonotype was seen only a few times. The chain has TRBV2 and TRBJ1-6; TRBD1 aligns across 9 bases. Germline V gives CDR1 SNHLY, CDR2 FYNNEI. This CDR3 is 13 amino acids long. V shed 8 bases, J shed 10 bases, and the junction held 6 bases outside the gene matches. The CDR3 region is CASRGQGFSPLHF. In nucleotides, the CDR3 is TGTGCCAGCCGGGGACAGGGATTCTCACCCCTCCACTTT.